This T cell receptor (beta chain) was sequenced in a study of blood T cell repertoires in COVID-19. The J segment lost 5 bases and the V segment lost 3 bases, leaving 6 bases of the junction unmatched. The CDR3 contains 14 residues. From germline, CDR1 is MNHEY and CDR2 SMNVEV (reference sequence). Produced via immunoSEQ multiplex PCR; TCRdb's table is partial and in-frame only. The sample lists under 200,000 clones, 75% to 90% occurring once. The sequence derives from a woman aged 55 to 70 who had recovered from COVID-19. This chain links TRBV27 with TRBJ2-5, with 7 bases matching TRBD2. The sequenced material came from PBMCs or T cells enriched from blood (not recorded which). CDR3 sequence: CASSFGGRAETQYF. The CDR3 DNA reads TGTGCCAGCAGTTTTGGCGGGAGAGCGGAGACCCAGTACTTC.